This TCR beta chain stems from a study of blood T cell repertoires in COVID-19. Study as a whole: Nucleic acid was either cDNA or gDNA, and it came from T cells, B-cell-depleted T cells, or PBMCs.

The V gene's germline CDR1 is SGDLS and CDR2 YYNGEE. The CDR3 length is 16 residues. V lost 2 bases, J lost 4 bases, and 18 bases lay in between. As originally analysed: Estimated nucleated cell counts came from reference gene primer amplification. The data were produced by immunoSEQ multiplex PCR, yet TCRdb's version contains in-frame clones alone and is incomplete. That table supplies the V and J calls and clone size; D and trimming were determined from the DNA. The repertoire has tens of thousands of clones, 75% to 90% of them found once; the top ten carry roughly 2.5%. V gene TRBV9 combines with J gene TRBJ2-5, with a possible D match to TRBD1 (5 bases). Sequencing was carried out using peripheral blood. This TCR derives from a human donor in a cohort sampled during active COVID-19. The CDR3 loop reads CASSVGPAPSPETQYF. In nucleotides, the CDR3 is TGTGCCAGCAGCGTGGGGCCCGCCCCATCCCCAGAGACCCAGTACTTC.